Following are 19 T cell receptor beta chains from one sample sequenced in a study of shared clonotypes between healthy human individuals. Measured with immunoSEQ multiplex PCR; TCRdb has only the in-frame clones, and not every one. The repertoire holds 2 million to 2.5 million clones, with more than 90% as singletons. The specimen sequenced was naive CD4+ T cells sorted from blood. Stated subset: CD45RA+ positively selected. These TCRs come from a young man in good health.

This chain links TRBV4-1 with TRBJ2-7; 9 positions match TRBD1. This CDR3 has 15 amino acids. V shed 4 bases and J 2 bases; nucleotides not matched to a gene: 6. Germline CDR1 MGHRA, CDR2 YSYEKL. Here the CDR3 reads CASSLQQGAPYEQYF. Here the CDR3 DNA reads TGCGCCAGCAGCCTACAACAGGGGGCCCCCTACGAGCAGTACTTC.

The rearrangement joins TRBV6-5 to TRBJ2-7; D ambiguous. CDR1 and CDR2 (germline): MNHEY, SVGAGI. V was cut by 0 bases and J by 0 bases, with 6 bases left in between. The CDR3 covers 14 residues. This CDR3 is CASSYSKVSYEQYF. In nucleotides, the CDR3 is TGTGCCAGCAGTTACTCGAAGGTCTCCTACGAGCAGTACTTC.

This chain uses TRBV11-2 with TRBJ2-2; no definite D call. The germline V and J ends were trimmed by 7 bases and 7 bases, with 7 bases remaining between them. The CDR3 consists of 11 residues. Germline V lookup: CDR1 SGHAT, CDR2 FQNNGV. In nucleotides, the CDR3 is TGTGCCAGCACCTGGGGCGGGGAGCTGTTTTTT. Its protein product is CASTWGGELFF.

The gene calls are TRBV7-9 and TRBJ1-2; D ambiguous. Trimming shortened V by 2 bases and J by 2 bases, and 12 bases separated the two germline ends. The CDR3 totals 15 residues. Germline V gene lookup returns CDR1 SEHNR and CDR2 FQNEAQ (reference sequence). Here the CDR3 reads CASSLSAEGNYGYTF. The CDR3 bases are TGTGCCAGCAGCTTAAGCGCTGAGGGAAACTATGGCTACACCTTC.

This chain connects TRBV4-2 to TRBJ2-3, with TRBD2 matching over 14 bases. This CDR3 is built from 18 residues. Germline V gene sequence: CDR1 LGHNA, CDR2 YNFKEQ. With V trimmed by 4 bases and J by 2 bases, 8 bases remained unmatched. CDR3 residues: CASSLTGTSGSVTDTQYF. As DNA, the CDR3 is TGTGCCAGCAGCCTTACAGGGACTAGCGGGAGTGTCACAGATACGCAGTATTTT.

V and J are TRBV7-9 and TRBJ1-3; D possibly corresponds to TRBD1 (6 bases). Germline assignment: CDR1 SEHNR and CDR2 FQNEAQ (reference sequence). This CDR3 has 12 amino acids. The V end lost 6 bases, the J end lost 6 bases, and 9 bases lay between the germline ends. DNA of the CDR3: TGTGCCAGCAGGACAGGATTAAACACCATATATTTT. Protein product: CASRTGLNTIYF.

The chain combines TRBV5-1 with TRBJ2-5; 10 bases match TRBD2. This CDR3 comprises 14 residues. CDR1 SGHRS and CDR2 YFSETQ come from the germline V gene. V lost 7 bases and J lost 4; bases outside the gene matches: 7. The CDR3 DNA reads TGCGCCAGCTCAAGCGGGAGGGGCCCAGAGACCCAGTACTTC. It is translated as CASSSGRGPETQYF.

The chain uses TRBV29-1 and TRBJ2-1, with 9 bases matching TRBD1. This CDR3 is 13 amino acids long. V shed 8 bases, J shed 7 bases, and the junction held 9 bases outside the gene matches. CDR1 is SQVTM, CDR2 ANQGSEA, per germline. As DNA, the CDR3 is TGCAGCTCCGGACAGGGGAGAACAAATGAGCAGTTCTTC. Protein sequence: CSSGQGRTNEQFF.

The chain employs TRBV23-1 and TRBJ2-2; D possibly uses TRBD1 or TRBD2 (5 bases each). TRBV23-1 is reported as an ORF; its role is uncertain. The CDR3 loop spans 12 amino acids. V was trimmed by 7 bases and J by 7 bases, leaving 10 bases between them. In DNA form, the CDR3 reads TGCGCCAGCACGGGGCGTGGCGGGGAGCTGTTTTTT. Translation: CASTGRGGELFF.

V gene TRBV10-3 combines with J gene TRBJ2-1, with TRBD1 matching over 10 bases. CDR3 length: 13 amino acids. The V gene end was trimmed by 1 base and the J gene end by 15 bases; junction bases not matched to a gene: 6. Per the germline V gene, CDR1 is ENHRY and CDR2 is SYGVKD. CDR3 DNA: TGTGCCATCAGTGAGTTCGGACAGGGGGTTTTGTTCTTC. The encoded protein is CAISEFGQGVLFF.

This clone was observed once. This chain joins TRBV6-1 and TRBJ1-5; 7 bases align to TRBD1. In germline, CDR1 is MNHNS, CDR2 SASEGT. Unmatched junction bases numbered 7, after V lost 5 bases and J lost 6 bases. CDR3 length: 14 amino acids. Here the CDR3 reads CASSSTGVSQPQHF. The CDR3 coding sequence is TGTGCCAGCAGTTCTACAGGGGTTAGTCAGCCCCAGCATTTT.

The sample holds a few counts of this clone. This sequence joins TRBV30 and TRBJ1-1, with D possibly matching TRBD1 (5 bases). The germline gives CDR1 GTSNPN, CDR2 SVGIG (reference sequence). The CDR3 sequence is 14 residues long. The V gene lost 2 bases and the J gene lost 0 bases, with 10 bases spanning the gap. CDR3 in amino acids: CAWSPGLLNTEAFF. CDR3 coding DNA: TGTGCCTGGAGTCCGGGACTCTTGAACACTGAAGCTTTCTTT.

This clone turned up a few times. The chain links TRBV9 to TRBJ2-2, with D perhaps TRBD2 (5 bases). Germline-derived CDR1 and CDR2 are SGDLS and YYNGEE. V was clipped by 2 bases and J by 0 bases, with 17 bases between them. The CDR3 has 18 amino acids. As DNA, the CDR3 is TGTGCCAGCAGCGTGGGGTACGACGGGATCGCGAACACCGGGGAGCTGTTTTTT. Its protein is CASSVGYDGIANTGELFF.

The chain has TRBV7-2 and TRBJ1-1; D gene ambiguous. The CDR3 runs 16 residues. Germline CDR1 SGHTA, CDR2 FQGNSA. The V end lost 1 base, the J end lost 0 bases, and 12 bases lay between the germline ends. The DNA of the CDR3 is TGTGCCAGCAGCTTAGTATGGTCGACGTTGAACACTGAAGCTTTCTTT. Residues: CASSLVWSTLNTEAFF.

About this clone itself: This CDR3 is also generated by other DNA sequences in the sample. The V gene is TRBV20-1, the J gene TRBJ1-2; D is ambiguous. CDR1 is DFQATT and CDR2 is SNEGSKA in the germline V gene (reference sequence). The CDR3 is 9 residues long. Trimming pared 3 bases from V and 8 bases from J, leaving 4 bases between. This chain's CDR3 is CSARGGYTF. The CDR3 DNA sequence: TGCAGTGCTAGGGGAGGCTACACCTTC.

The chain links TRBV19 to TRBJ2-2; D not resolved. The CDR3 has 10 amino acids. The V end was cut by 8 bases, the J end by 6 bases, with 4 bases between. The germline gives CDR1 LNHDA, CDR2 SQIVND (reference sequence). For the CDR3, the DNA is TGTGCCAGTTTGTCCGGGGAGCTGTTTTTT. Encoded protein: CASLSGELFF.

The J gene is TRBJ2-1, the V gene TRBV19, with TRBD2 matching 14 bases. The CDR3 is 16 residues long. V lost 6 bases to trimming and J lost 7 bases; unmatched junction nucleotides: 8. Germline values: CDR1 LNHDA, CDR2 SQIVND (reference sequence). In DNA, the CDR3 is TGTGCCAGTAGCATCACCGGGACTAGCGGGAGTAATGAGCAGTTCTTC. The encoded protein is CASSITGTSGSNEQFF.

V is TRBV9 and J is TRBJ2-1; 8 bases are shared with TRBD2. This CDR3 is built from 16 residues. After removal of 0 bases from V and 4 bases from J, the junction contained 6 bases not matched to a gene. CDR1 and CDR2 (germline): SGDLS, YYNGEE. Here the CDR3 DNA reads TGTGCCAGCAGCGTAGCAGCGGGAGAGTCTTACAATGAGCAGTTCTTC. Protein sequence: CASSVAAGESYNEQFF.

To note about this clone: The same CDR3 is also encoded by other DNA sequences in this sample. The J gene is TRBJ1-1, the V gene TRBV11-2; D not resolved. With 1 base removed from V and 0 bases from J, the gap between germline ends came to 3 bases. The CDR3 spans 13 residues. Germline values: CDR1 SGHAT, CDR2 FQNNGV. CDR3 sequence reads: CASSLALNTEAFF. CDR3 DNA sequence: TGTGCCAGCAGCTTAGCACTGAACACTGAAGCTTTCTTT. Full variable domain (outside the CDR3, taken from reference TRBV11-2 and TRBJ1-1): EAGVAQSPRYKIIEKRQSVAFWCNPISGHATLYWYQQILGQGPKLLIQFQNNGVVDDSQLPKDRFSAERLKGVDSTLKIQPAKLEDSAVYLCASSLALNTEAFFGQGTRLTVV.